A selection of T cell receptor beta chains follows, all from one sample in a study of T cells in Graves' hyperthyroidism and ophthalmopathy. TCRdb re-called the multiplex PCR reads with MiXCR, one entry per CDR3 protein. The sample records roughly 420,000 distinct CDR3 sequences, roughly 13% being singletons. The specimen was blood. These receptors were taken from a woman aged 18-29 years with Graves' hyperthyroidism. CDR3s leave out the opening cysteine and the closing phenylalanine or tryptophan. A D gene is named only where the DNA matches it firmly. Not every row has a clone size; where given, it reads once, few, many or a size class.

CDR3 protein | J gene | D gene | V gene | clone size
ASSLKGAKNIQY | TRBJ2-4 | NA | TRBV28 | many
ASRTGGNTEAF | TRBJ1-1 | TRBD1 | TRBV11-2 | many
ASSSAWGAREGYT | TRBJ1-2 | NA | TRBV5-1 | few
SVVAGWNEQY | TRBJ2-7 | NA | TRBV29-1 | many
ASSLFSDNNEQF | TRBJ2-1 | NA | TRBV5-5 | many
SVPPNTEAF | TRBJ1-1 | NA | TRBV20-1 | many
ASRRGLAEMYNEQF | TRBJ2-1 | TRBD2 | TRBV27 | many
AYQTTGRLTEAF | TRBJ1-1 | NA | TRBV30 | many
ASRGTGANSPLH | TRBJ1-6 | NA | TRBV27 | NA
ASSYSTGNQPQH | TRBJ1-5 | NA | TRBV6-2/TRBV6-3 | NA
ASSSSGTGREAF | TRBJ1-1 | TRBD1 | TRBV5-1 | many
ASSPPLAGGYNEQF | TRBJ2-1 | TRBD2 | TRBV19 | few
SASNRVGYGYT | TRBJ1-2 | NA | TRBV20-1 | many
ASSYQGAHNEQF | TRBJ2-1 | TRBD1 | TRBV28 | many
ASSFDRDLYEQY | TRBJ2-7 | TRBD1 | TRBV11-2 | many
SVRTGADTQY | TRBJ2-3 | TRBD1 | TRBV29-1 | many
ASSQDRQGFYGYT | TRBJ1-2 | TRBD1 | TRBV4-3 | few
ASSDPRIMNTEAF | TRBJ1-1 | NA | TRBV2 | few
ASSPYRGNQPQH | TRBJ1-5 | NA | TRBV27 | many
ASSPGTGTGGRGLDTQY | TRBJ2-3 | TRBD1 | TRBV5-5 | few
ASSLIVGRTMNTEAF | TRBJ1-1 | NA | TRBV28 | many
ASSPSVAGSYNEQF | TRBJ2-1 | TRBD2 | TRBV28 | many
ATSDRTIGYT | TRBJ1-2 | NA | TRBV24-1 | many
ASSQASTPLEAF | TRBJ1-1 | NA | TRBV12-3/TRBV12-4 | many
ASSRQVPLSLQPQH | TRBJ1-5 | NA | TRBV6-1 | NA
ASSLRPGSDEQF | TRBJ2-1 | NA | TRBV7-6 | many
ASSAGTGVNEQY | TRBJ2-7 | TRBD1 | TRBV6-1 | many
ASSQTREAF | TRBJ1-1 | NA | TRBV3-1 | many
ASVPPQGYEQY | TRBJ2-7 | NA | TRBV7-2 | many
ASSRKAPGQGNYEQY | TRBJ2-7 | TRBD1 | TRBV7-2 | few
SASPGSKGEQY | TRBJ2-7 | NA | TRBV20-1 | NA
SASLASGGPTDTQY | TRBJ2-3 | TRBD2 | TRBV20-1 | NA
ASSLEQSSYEQY | TRBJ2-7 | NA | TRBV5-1 | many
ASSQATSGRPDTGELF | TRBJ2-2 | TRBD2 | TRBV3-1 | few
ASSQVLLAGVNEQF | TRBJ2-1 | TRBD2 | TRBV3-1 | many
ASSAGQSSYNEQF | TRBJ2-1 | NA | TRBV18 | NA
SAAGVRNTEAF | TRBJ1-1 | NA | TRBV29-1 | many
SARAARGHEQF | TRBJ2-1 | NA | TRBV20-1 | NA
ASSVPTGLNTEAF | TRBJ1-1 | NA | TRBV28 | NA
ASSVLGQGSVEQY | TRBJ2-7 | NA | TRBV2 | many
ASVDPGETQY | TRBJ2-5 | NA | TRBV6-2/TRBV6-3 | few
ASSLTGEGTEAF | TRBJ1-1 | NA | TRBV12-3/TRBV12-4 | many
SVPRTGTYEQY | TRBJ2-7 | TRBD1 | TRBV20-1 | many
ASSLEPGRRNEQF | TRBJ2-1 | TRBD2 | TRBV11-2 | many
ASSPLLAGGGETQY | TRBJ2-5 | TRBD2 | TRBV7-2 | many
ASSWTGGGNTEAF | TRBJ1-1 | TRBD1 | TRBV6-1 | many
AWSGGVQETQY | TRBJ2-5 | NA | TRBV30 | NA
ATSRQGIYEQY | TRBJ2-7 | NA | TRBV15 | many